The clone carrying this T cell receptor (beta chain) has a handful of counts. The CDR3 consists of 16 residues. V shed 4 bases and J 8 bases; nucleotides not matched to a gene: 10. The germline gives CDR1 SGDLS, CDR2 YYNGEE. These data belong to a study of cytomegalovirus exposure and HLA in healthy donors. The PCR employed 60 Vbeta primers together with 13 Jbeta primers. Assay: immunoSEQ multiplex PCR; the TCRdb copy retains only in-frame clones and omits some. The sample has some 190,000 clones, about 80% seen once. The chain employs TRBV9 and TRBJ2-1; 12 positions agree with TRBD2. This sequence was found in a man aged 35 to 55 in good health and CMV-seronegative. Sequencing was carried out using PBMCs. The CDR3 is CASSIMTSGSGDEQFF. DNA of the CDR3: TGTGCCAGCAGCATTATGACTAGCGGGAGTGGGGATGAGCAGTTCTTC.